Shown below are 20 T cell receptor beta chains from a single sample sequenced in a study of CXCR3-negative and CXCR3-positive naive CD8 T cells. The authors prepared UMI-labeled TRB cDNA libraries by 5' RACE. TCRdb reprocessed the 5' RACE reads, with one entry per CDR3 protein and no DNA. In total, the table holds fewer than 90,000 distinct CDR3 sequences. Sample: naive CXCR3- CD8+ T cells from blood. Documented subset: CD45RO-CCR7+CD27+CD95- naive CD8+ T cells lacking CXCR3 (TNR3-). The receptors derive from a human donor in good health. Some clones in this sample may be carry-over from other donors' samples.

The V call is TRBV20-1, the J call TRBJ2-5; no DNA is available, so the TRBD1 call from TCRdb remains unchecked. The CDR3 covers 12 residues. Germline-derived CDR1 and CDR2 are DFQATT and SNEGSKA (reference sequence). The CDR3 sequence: CSVGQGLETQYF.

The CDR3 reads CASSLGQEDSPLHF. V usage is TRBV28 and J usage is TRBJ1-6; TCRdb lists TRBD1, though no DNA is available to test this call. Germline CDR1 reads MDHEN; CDR2 reads SYDVKM. The CDR3 is made up of 14 amino acids.

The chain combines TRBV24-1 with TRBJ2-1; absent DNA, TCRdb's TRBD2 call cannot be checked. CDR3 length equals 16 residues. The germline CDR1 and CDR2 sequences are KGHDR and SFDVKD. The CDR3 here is CATSARSGFSYNEQFF.

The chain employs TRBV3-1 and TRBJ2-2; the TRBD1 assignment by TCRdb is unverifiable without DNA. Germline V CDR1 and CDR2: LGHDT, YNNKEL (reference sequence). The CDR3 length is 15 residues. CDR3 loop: CASSQPDRNTGELFF. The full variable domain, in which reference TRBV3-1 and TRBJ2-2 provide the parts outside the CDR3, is DTAVSQTPKYLVTQMGNDKSIKCEQNLGHDTMYWYKQDSKKFLKIMFSYNNKELIINETVPNRFSPKSPDKAHLNLHINSLELGDSAVYFCASSQPDRNTGELFFGEGSRLTVL.

CDR3 amino acids: CASSYTTGSAGELFF. The gene calls are TRBV2 and TRBJ2-2; checking the TCRdb D call of TRBD1 is not possible without DNA. The germline gives CDR1 SNHLY, CDR2 FYNNEI. The CDR3 extends over 15 amino acids.

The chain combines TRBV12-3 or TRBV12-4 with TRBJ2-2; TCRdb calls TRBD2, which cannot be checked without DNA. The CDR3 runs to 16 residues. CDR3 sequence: CASRPPRGAYTGELFF.

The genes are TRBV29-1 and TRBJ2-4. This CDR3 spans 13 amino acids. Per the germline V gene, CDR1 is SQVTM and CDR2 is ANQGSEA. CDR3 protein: CSVEEVAKNIQYF. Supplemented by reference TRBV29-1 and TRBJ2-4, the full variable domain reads SAVISQKPSRDICQRGTSLTIQCQVDSQVTMMFWYRQQPGQSLTLIATANQGSEATYESGFVIDKFPISRPNLTFSTLTVSNMSPEDSSIYLCSVEEVAKNIQYFGAGTRLSVL.

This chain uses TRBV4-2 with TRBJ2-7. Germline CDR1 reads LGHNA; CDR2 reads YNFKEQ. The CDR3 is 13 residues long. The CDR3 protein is CASSHGTEHEQYF.

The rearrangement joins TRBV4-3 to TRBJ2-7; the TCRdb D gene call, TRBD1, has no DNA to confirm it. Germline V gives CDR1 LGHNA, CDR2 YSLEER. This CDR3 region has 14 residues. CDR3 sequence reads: CASSQDSWTYEQYF.

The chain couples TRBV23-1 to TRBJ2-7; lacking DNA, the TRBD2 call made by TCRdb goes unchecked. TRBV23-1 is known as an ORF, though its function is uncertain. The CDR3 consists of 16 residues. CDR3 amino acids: CASSHSSGVYSYEQYF.

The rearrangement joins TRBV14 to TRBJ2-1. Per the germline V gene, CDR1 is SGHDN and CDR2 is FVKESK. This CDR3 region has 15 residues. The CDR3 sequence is CASSQSAESYNEQFF.

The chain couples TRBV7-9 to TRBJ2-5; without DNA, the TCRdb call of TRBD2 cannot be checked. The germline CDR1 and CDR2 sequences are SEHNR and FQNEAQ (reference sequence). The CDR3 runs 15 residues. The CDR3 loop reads CASSLPSGMKETQYF.

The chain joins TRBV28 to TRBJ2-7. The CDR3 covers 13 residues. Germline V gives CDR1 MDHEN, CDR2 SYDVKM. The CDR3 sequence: CATLGRSSYEQYF.

This CDR3 is CSVEVGGIGTDTQYF. The chain carries TRBV29-1 and TRBJ2-3; TCRdb outputs TRBD2, but without DNA this stays unchecked. There are 15 residues in the CDR3. Germline lookup yields CDR1 SQVTM and CDR2 ANQGSEA.

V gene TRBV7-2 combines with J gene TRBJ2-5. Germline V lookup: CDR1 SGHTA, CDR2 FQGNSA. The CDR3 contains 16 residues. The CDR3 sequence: CASSLSGGYSPETQYF.

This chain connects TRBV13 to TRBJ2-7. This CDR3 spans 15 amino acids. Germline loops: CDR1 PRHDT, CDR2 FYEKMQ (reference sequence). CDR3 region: CASSLAVGRSYEQYF.

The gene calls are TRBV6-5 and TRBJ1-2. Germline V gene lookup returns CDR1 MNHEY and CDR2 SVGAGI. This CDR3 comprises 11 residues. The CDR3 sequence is CASRNLDGYTF.

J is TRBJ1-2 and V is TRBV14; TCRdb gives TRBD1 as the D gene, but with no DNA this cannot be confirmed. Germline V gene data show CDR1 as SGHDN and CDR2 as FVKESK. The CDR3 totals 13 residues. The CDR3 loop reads CASSQVQAYGYTF.

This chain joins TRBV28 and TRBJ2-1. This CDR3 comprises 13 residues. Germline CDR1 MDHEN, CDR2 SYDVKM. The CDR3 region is CASSHGAVNEQFF.

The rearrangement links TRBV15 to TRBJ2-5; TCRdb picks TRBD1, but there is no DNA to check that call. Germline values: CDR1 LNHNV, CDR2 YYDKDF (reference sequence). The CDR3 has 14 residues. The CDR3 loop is CATSRRQGQETQYF.